Shown below are 27 T cell receptor beta chains from a single sample sequenced in a study of T-cell reconstitution after alpha-beta-depleted transplantation in children. The TCRbeta library was prepared with unique molecular identifiers. From the PCR reads, TCRdb called clonotypes with MiXCR, one entry per CDR3 protein. The repertoire holds about 540,000 distinct CDR3 sequences, with approximately 16% as singletons. Specimen: PBMCs from the stem cell graft donor, collected from the stem cell graft. The receptors were sampled from a human donor who donated a stem cell graft to a child with acute lymphoblastic leukemia.

The chain joins TRBV7-3 to TRBJ2-3; 10 nucleotides match TRBD2. Germline V gives CDR1 SGHTA, CDR2 FQGTGA. V trimming: 5 bases; J trimming: 4 bases; junction bases outside the gene matches: 12. This CDR3 comprises 17 residues. CDR3 DNA: TGTGCCAGCAGCGAGGAAAATCGAGCGGGAGGGCCAGATACGCAGTATTTT. It is translated as CASSEENRAGGPDTQYF. Supplemented by reference TRBV7-3 and TRBJ2-3, the full variable domain reads GAGVSQTPSNKVTEKGKYVELRCDPISGHTALYWYRQSLGQGPEFLIYFQGTGAADDSGLPNDRFFAVRPEGSVSTLKIQRTERGDSAVYLCASSEENRAGGPDTQYFGPGTRLTVL.

This clonotype turned up a few times. This chain uses TRBV5-1 with TRBJ2-1; D unclear. Per the germline V gene, CDR1 is SGHRS and CDR2 is YFSETQ. This CDR3 spans 16 amino acids. The V gene lost 0 bases and the J gene lost 0 bases, with 10 bases spanning the gap. CDR3 protein: CASSLGPFASYNEQFF. CDR3 nucleotide sequence: TGCGCCAGCAGCTTGGGACCTTTCGCCTCCTACAATGAGCAGTTCTTC.

V and J are TRBV29-1 and TRBJ1-4, with 7 bases that match TRBD1. The CDR3 is 14 amino acids. The V and J ends lost 4 bases and 6 bases, in that order; junction bases with no gene match: 8. CDR1 and CDR2 from the germline V gene are SQVTM and ANQGSEA. The CDR3 here is CSVGDSHVYEKLFF. Here the CDR3 DNA reads TGCAGCGTTGGGGACAGCCATGTGTATGAAAAACTGTTTTTT.

The chain uses TRBV5-4 and TRBJ2-1, with 9 bases matching TRBD2. The CDR3 spans 15 residues. Losses at the gene ends were 0 bases for V and 9 bases for J; bases not matched to a gene: 7. Germline CDR1 is SGHNT and CDR2 is YYREEE (reference sequence). The CDR3: CASSLVAGGRSEQFF. In DNA form, the CDR3 reads TGTGCCAGCAGCTTGGTGGCGGGAGGGAGGAGTGAGCAGTTCTTC.

A few counts support this clonotype. The CDR3 region is CASTYRGTYEQYF. The CDR3, as DNA: TGTGCCAGCACCTACAGGGGCACCTACGAGCAGTACTTC. The genes are TRBV13 and TRBJ2-7; 7 bases align to TRBD1. The germline CDR1 and CDR2 sequences are PRHDT and FYEKMQ (reference sequence). The CDR3 is 13 amino acids. The ends lost 7 bases at V and 2 bases at J; junction bases unmatched: 5.

The chain combines TRBV20-1 with TRBJ1-5, with TRBD1 as a possible D gene (5 bases). Germline loops: CDR1 DFQATT, CDR2 SNEGSKA (reference sequence). The V gene lost 3 bases and the J gene lost 1 base, with 22 bases spanning the gap. The CDR3 sequence is 18 residues long. The CDR3 here is CSARWGGQGLGSNQPQHF. The CDR3 DNA follows: TGCAGTGCTAGGTGGGGCGGTCAGGGCCTAGGGAGCAATCAGCCCCAGCATTTT.

This clonotype was counted only a few times. This rearrangement joins TRBV20-1 to TRBJ2-1; D unclear. Germline CDR1 and CDR2: DFQATT and SNEGSKA (reference sequence). V gave up 3 bases and J gave up 9 bases, with 21 bases separating them. This CDR3 contains 15 residues. The CDR3 sequence is CSASWAETALSEQFF. DNA of the CDR3: TGCAGTGCTAGTTGGGCGGAGACCGCTTTGAGTGAGCAGTTCTTC.

This clonotype was seen only a few times. The chain combines TRBV4-1 with TRBJ1-5; no firm D call. Germline CDR1 is MGHRA and CDR2 is YSYEKL. V was cut by 1 base and J by 0 bases, with 10 bases left in between. This CDR3 is 16 amino acids long. This CDR3 is CASSQVPFYSNQPQHF. The CDR3 bases are TGCGCCAGCAGCCAAGTCCCTTTTTATAGCAATCAGCCCCAGCATTTT.

As concerns this clonotype: The junction shows a germline mismatch at one end, possibly a read error. The rearrangement links TRBV4-2 to TRBJ2-2; 9 bases match TRBD2. The CDR3 runs 16 residues. Per the germline V gene, CDR1 is LGHNA and CDR2 is YNFKEQ. DNA of the CDR3: TGTGCGAGCAGGTTGGCGGGAGGGCCACGGAACGGGGAGCTGTTTTTT. Protein product: CASRLAGGPRNGELFF.

The V gene is TRBV5-1, the J gene TRBJ2-5; D is unresolved. Trimming pared 5 bases from V and 1 base from J, leaving 9 bases between. The CDR3 consists of 13 residues. Germline V gene sequence: CDR1 SGHRS, CDR2 YFSETQ. CDR3 sequence: CASRKAFQETQYF. DNA of the CDR3: TGCGCCAGCAGAAAGGCCTTCCAAGAGACCCAGTACTTC.

This sequence joins TRBV29-1 and TRBJ2-5; D remains unclear. V shed 6 bases and J shed 5 bases, with 16 bases lying between them. The CDR3 totals 13 residues. Germline V gives CDR1 SQVTM, CDR2 ANQGSEA. The CDR3 nucleotides are TGCAGCGTCGGCGGATTTCCGGTGGAGACCCAGTACTTC. Its translation is CSVGGFPVETQYF. Variable domain in full (rest from reference TRBV29-1 and TRBJ2-5): SAVISQKPSRDICQRGTSLTIQCQVDSQVTMMFWYRQQPGQSLTLIATANQGSEATYESGFVIDKFPISRPNLTFSTLTVSNMSPEDSSIYLCSVGGFPVETQYFGPGTRLLVL.

The chain employs TRBV7-6 and TRBJ2-7, with TRBD2 matching 14 bases. The J segment lost 6 bases and the V segment lost 5 bases, leaving 9 bases of the junction unmatched. Germline values: CDR1 SGHVS, CDR2 FNYEAQ. The CDR3 has 16 amino acids. In nucleotides, the CDR3 is TGTGCCAGCAGCCCGGGACTAGCGGGAGTGTCCCGCGAGCAGTACTTC. Amino acid sequence: CASSPGLAGVSREQYF.

The sample holds a few counts of this clonotype. The chain carries TRBV5-5 and TRBJ2-7; 9 bases agree with TRBD2. The CDR3 sequence is 16 residues long. Germline loops: CDR1 SGHKS, CDR2 YYEKEE (reference sequence). V was clipped by 0 bases and J by 3 bases; unmatched bases: 7. CDR3 in amino acids: CASSLARGGRDYEQYF. CDR3 DNA: TGTGCCAGCAGCTTGGCCCGGGGCGGGAGGGACTACGAGCAGTACTTC.

This clonotype was seen a few times. V usage is TRBV27 and J usage is TRBJ2-7; tentatively, D is TRBD1 (6 bases). The germline CDR1 and CDR2 sequences are MNHEY and SMNVEV (reference sequence). The CDR3 runs 16 residues. V lost 3 bases and J 0 bases, leaving 15 bases between the germline ends. Here the CDR3 reads CASSFSQGSLSYEQYF. As DNA, the CDR3 is TGTGCCAGCAGTTTTTCGCAGGGGTCGCTCTCCTACGAGCAGTACTTC.

Turning to this clonotype: A read error may account for a junction end that differs from germline. Written as DNA, the CDR3 is TGTGCCAGCAGGCCGGGACAGGTCAACACCGGGGAGCTGTATTTT. This translates into CASRPGQVNTGELYF. The chain carries TRBV27 and TRBJ2-2; TRBD1 agrees at 8 bases. The CDR3 spans 15 residues. Germline-derived CDR1 and CDR2 are MNHEY and SMNVEV (reference sequence).

The chain uses TRBV5-1 and TRBJ2-7, with unresolved D. Germline CDR1 is SGHRS and CDR2 is YFSETQ. The CDR3 runs to 14 residues. The V and J ends lost 0 bases and 2 bases respectively, with 9 bases between them. CDR3 region: CASSLEQKAYEQYF. The CDR3 DNA follows: TGCGCCAGCAGCTTGGAACAGAAAGCCTACGAGCAGTACTTC.

The genes are TRBV20-1 and TRBJ2-7; the D gene could be TRBD1 or TRBD2 (5 bases each). The V gene lost 6 bases and the J gene lost 4 bases, with 19 bases spanning the gap. The CDR3 has 14 residues. Germline loops: CDR1 DFQATT, CDR2 SNEGSKA (reference sequence). CDR3 bases: TGCAGTGCCCATTCACGGGACCACTTGTACGAGCAGTACTTC. As protein: CSAHSRDHLYEQYF.

V is TRBV10-3 and J is TRBJ1-1; 9 nucleotides line up with TRBD1. Trimming at V came to 11 bases and at J to 2 bases, leaving 6 bases not matched to a gene. Germline V gene data show CDR1 as ENHRY and CDR2 as SYGVKD. This CDR3 is built from 13 residues. The CDR3 region is CAAGQGINTEAFF. The CDR3 DNA is TGTGCCGCGGGACAGGGAATAAACACTGAAGCTTTCTTT.

The gene calls are TRBV9 and TRBJ2-2, with a possible D match to TRBD2 (5 bases). The ends were cut back, 0 bases at V and 6 bases at J, with 9 bases in the middle. The germline V gene has CDR1 SGDLS and CDR2 YYNGEE. The CDR3 length is 14 residues. CDR3 DNA: TGTGCCAGCAGCGTAGGCGGACTGCCCGGGGAGCTGTTTTTT. This sequence encodes CASSVGGLPGELFF.

This sequence joins TRBV7-9 and TRBJ1-2; D is unclear. V lost 5 bases and J lost 2, with 15 bases in between. The CDR3 covers 15 residues. Germline assignment: CDR1 SEHNR and CDR2 FQNEAQ (reference sequence). The CDR3, as DNA: TGTGCCAGCAGCCTACTCGAGACTCAGAACTATGGCTACACCTTC. Protein sequence: CASSLLETQNYGYTF.

This chain joins TRBV5-1 and TRBJ1-1; D gene ambiguous. V lost 3 bases to trimming and J lost 0 bases, with 12 bases between them. The CDR3 runs to 15 residues. Looked up from germline, CDR1 is SGHRS and CDR2 is YFSETQ. The CDR3 DNA is TGCGCCAGCAGCTCCTTCAGAACCATGAACACTGAAGCTTTCTTT. It yields the protein CASSSFRTMNTEAFF.

The genes are TRBV12-3 or TRBV12-4 and TRBJ1-3; D ambiguous. V was shortened by 2 bases and J by 0 bases, with 20 bases between the two germline ends. The CDR3 has 19 amino acids. The CDR3 here is CASSLSGLLKRDSGNTIYF. CDR3 coding DNA: TGTGCCAGCAGTTTATCGGGCCTCCTTAAAAGGGACTCTGGAAACACCATATATTTT.

This clonotype was counted only a few times. This chain connects TRBV7-8 to TRBJ2-4; unclear D gene. Per germline, CDR1 SGHVS and CDR2 FQNEAQ. V was trimmed by 1 base and J by 9 bases, leaving 10 bases between them. The CDR3 has 13 residues. The CDR3 is CASSLGRFPIQYF. CDR3 DNA: TGTGCCAGCAGCTTAGGAAGATTCCCCATTCAGTACTTC.

The sample holds a few counts of this clonotype. The chain carries TRBV19 and TRBJ1-5; D is unclear. With 3 bases removed from V and 3 bases from J, the gap between germline ends came to 9 bases. Germline V CDR1 and CDR2: LNHDA, SQIVND (reference sequence). The CDR3 consists of 14 residues. The CDR3 loop reads CASSIGRFNQPQHF. CDR3 sequence (DNA): TGTGCCAGTAGTATTGGACGGTTCAATCAGCCCCAGCATTTT.

As DNA, the CDR3 is TGTGCCAGCACCTTACCTGGACTAGCGGGAACCACAGATACGCAGTATTTT. It is translated as CASTLPGLAGTTDTQYF. The chain couples TRBV12-3 or TRBV12-4 to TRBJ2-3, with TRBD2 matching 12 bases. The V gene end was trimmed by 7 bases and the J gene end by 2 bases; junction bases not matched to a gene: 10. This CDR3 is built from 17 residues.

This clonotype was seen a handful of times. DNA for the CDR3: TGTGCCAGCAGCCCCGACAGGACCACGAACACCGGGGAGCTGTTTTTT. Residues: CASSPDRTTNTGELFF. This chain uses TRBV13 with TRBJ2-2, with D possibly matching TRBD1 (6 bases). Germline CDR1 is PRHDT and CDR2 is FYEKMQ (reference sequence). The CDR3 consists of 16 residues. V gave up 5 bases and J gave up 0 bases, with 13 bases separating them.

The CDR3 bases are TGCAGTGCTACTCCCGGGACAGGGGAACAGGCAGTTCAGCCCCAGCATTTT. Its protein product is CSATPGTGEQAVQPQHF. V and J are TRBV20-1 and TRBJ1-5; 10 bases agree with TRBD1. The CDR3 length is 17 residues. J was trimmed by 6 bases and V by 4 bases; bases with no gene match: 15. The germline V gene encodes CDR1 DFQATT and CDR2 SNEGSKA (reference sequence).